The 20 T cell receptor beta chains given below trace back to one sample, sequenced in a study of spatial heterogeneity in lung cancer (dated by TCRdb to about 2019). The meaning of the sample's time point label: sample taken at primary tumor resection. Whole RNA extracted from tumor and nontumor lung tissue, or from cryopreserved PBMC samples, was used for TCR sequencing without cell sorting. Libraries were prepared through 5' RACE. TCRdb lists the instrument as NextSeq 500. TCRdb reran the public reads through fastp at Q25 and MiXCR, keeping productive beta chains. Rows merge per CDR3 protein into single entries with the most common DNA and genes. In all, the sample holds 2,500 to 3,000 distinct CDR3 sequences, and around 12% of those were seen once. Around a third of the sample goes to the ten largest clones. The starting material was normal lung tissue next to the tumor, obtained at surgery. The receptor set was obtained from a male donor with early-stage non-small cell lung cancer.

This clonotype is termed medium-sized. J is TRBJ1-5 and V is TRBV28; a weak D match, TRBD1 (5 bases). V lost 6 bases and J lost 0, with 9 bases in between. The CDR3 runs to 14 residues. CDR1 and CDR2 (germline): MDHEN, SYDVKM. As DNA, the CDR3 is TGTGCCAGCAGCCTAGGACATAGCAATCAGCCCCAGCATTTT. It specifies CASSLGHSNQPQHF. The entire variable domain, with the rest obtained from reference TRBV28 and TRBJ1-5, is as follows: DVKVTQSSRYLVKRTGEKVFLECVQDMDHENMFWYRQDPGLGLRLIYFSYDVKMKEKGDIPEGYSVSREKKERFSLILESASTNQTSMYLCASSLGHSNQPQHFGDGTRLSIL.

This clonotype was found a few times. This chain links TRBV28 with TRBJ2-5; 9 bases line up with TRBD1. The V and J ends lost 5 bases and 1 base, in that order; junction bases with no gene match: 2. The V gene's germline CDR1 is MDHEN and CDR2 SYDVKM. CDR3 length: 14 amino acids. The CDR3 loop reads CASSKDRGQETQYF. In DNA, the CDR3 is TGTGCCAGCAGTAAGGACAGGGGCCAAGAGACCCAGTACTTC.

This clonotype rates as medium-sized (0.01 to 0.1%). The chain recombines TRBV9 with TRBJ1-1; D remains ambiguous. Germline lookup yields CDR1 SGDLS and CDR2 YYNGEE. This CDR3 contains 15 residues. V lost 0 bases and J 2 bases, leaving 11 bases between the germline ends. CDR3 residues: CASSVASGPNTEAFF. The CDR3 region has the DNA TGTGCCAGCAGCGTAGCTTCAGGACCTAACACTGAAGCTTTCTTT. The entire variable domain, with the rest obtained from reference TRBV9 and TRBJ1-1, is as follows: DSGVTQTPKHLITATGQRVTLRCSPRSGDLSVYWYQQSLDQGLQFLIQYYNGEERAKGNILERFSAQQFPDLHSELNLSSLELGDSALYFCASSVASGPNTEAFFGQGTRLTVV.

This clonotype was counted at least ten times. The rearrangement joins TRBV29-1 to TRBJ2-2; TRBD2 might be the D (6 bases). Germline V gives CDR1 SQVTM, CDR2 ANQGSEA. The CDR3 contains 12 residues. Trimming took 7 bases from V and 10 from J, leaving 16 bases between them. The chain's CDR3 is CSGGDWNEELFF. In DNA form, the CDR3 reads TGCAGCGGGGGGGACTGGAACGAGGAGCTGTTTTTT.

This clonotype was counted between two and nine times. Just one base apart from a much larger clone, this may be a read error. V and J are TRBV28 and TRBJ2-1; TRBD1 or TRBD2 may be the D gene (5 bases each). Germline values: CDR1 MDHEN, CDR2 SYDVKM. The CDR3 totals 14 residues. The chain's CDR3 is CVSHEPGPENEQFF. The CDR3 coding sequence is TGTGTCAGTCATGAACCGGGACCAGAGAATGAGCAGTTCTTC. Full variable domain (rest looked up from reference TRBV28 and TRBJ2-1): DVKVTQSSRYLVKRTGEKVFLECVQDMDHENMFWYRQDPGLGLRLIYFSYDVKMKEKGDIPEGYSVSREKKERFSLILESASTNQTSMYLCVSHEPGPENEQFFGPGTRLTVL.

This clonotype is medium-sized in the sample. This chain connects TRBV7-9 to TRBJ1-2; weak D call: TRBD1 (6 bases). The ends were cut back, 2 bases at V and 2 bases at J, with 18 bases in the middle. Germline CDR1 is SEHNR and CDR2 is FQNEAQ (reference sequence). The length of the CDR3 is 17 residues. This CDR3 is CASSLLPEQGPNYGYTF. CDR3 nucleotides: TGTGCCAGCAGCTTATTGCCCGAACAGGGACCGAACTATGGCTACACCTTC.

By proportion, this clonotype is medium-sized. The chain has TRBV7-8 and TRBJ2-1; D gene ambiguous. Trimming stripped 8 bases from V and 6 bases from J, with 20 bases between. This CDR3 comprises 15 residues. The V gene's germline CDR1 is SGHVS and CDR2 FQNEAQ. The CDR3 DNA reads TGTGCCAGCTCCATAGCTGCCCGAGCCCTCAATGAGCAGTTCTTC. Encoded protein: CASSIAARALNEQFF.

This clonotype occurred many times. The CDR3 carries no conserved terminal phenylalanine or tryptophan, so it likely arises from a read error. The DNA is omitted, as the CDR3 cannot be located on it reliably, and the CDR3 follows TCRdb's listing. The chain links TRBV6-5 to TRBJ1-2; whether TRBD1, the table's D call, matches the DNA was not checked. Germline V gene lookup returns CDR1 MNHEY and CDR2 SVGAGI. The CDR3 region is 11 residues in length, termini included. The CDR3 sequence: CASSFRARQAI.

Relative to its sample, this clonotype is medium-sized. The CDR3 DNA sequence: TGTGCCAGCGGCCGAACAGGTTACGAGACCCAGTACTTC. Translating gives CASGRTGYETQYF. The chain uses TRBV27 and TRBJ2-5, with D tentatively TRBD1 (5 bases). Trimming left V 8 bases short and J 5 bases short, with 15 bases between. Germline CDR1 MNHEY, CDR2 SMNVEV (reference sequence). The CDR3 is 13 amino acids.

This clonotype qualifies as medium-sized (0.01 to 0.1%). The V and J genes are TRBV10-3 and TRBJ2-1; 9 nucleotides agree with TRBD1. V shed 2 bases, J shed 4 bases, and the junction held 3 bases outside the gene matches. CDR3 length: 15 amino acids. Germline V CDR1 and CDR2: ENHRY, SYGVKD. The CDR3: CAISETGGPYNEQFF. In nucleotides, the CDR3 is TGTGCCATCAGTGAGACAGGGGGCCCTTACAATGAGCAGTTCTTC.

In its sample, this clonotype is medium-sized. V is TRBV20-1 and J is TRBJ1-1; 7 bases match TRBD1. With V trimmed by 7 bases and J by 5 bases, 7 bases remained unmatched. CDR3 size: 12 residues. The V gene's germline CDR1 is DFQATT and CDR2 SNEGSKA (reference sequence). The CDR3 nucleotides are TGCAGTGTAGGCAGGGGGTCGACTGAAGCTTTCTTT. Its translation: CSVGRGSTEAFF.

The rearrangement uses TRBV20-1 and TRBJ2-5; 10 nucleotides match TRBD2. V was pared by 5 bases and J by 4 bases, with 7 bases of the junction left unmatched. Germline values: CDR1 DFQATT, CDR2 SNEGSKA (reference sequence). The CDR3 contains 14 residues. The chain's CDR3 is CSAPMGLARETQYF. In DNA, the CDR3 is TGCAGTGCTCCAATGGGACTAGCGAGAGAGACCCAGTACTTC.

This clonotype ranks as medium-sized. This chain joins TRBV7-8 and TRBJ2-7, with TRBD2 identical over 11 bases. Trimming removed 5 bases from V and 0 bases from J; junction bases left unmatched: 12. Germline loops: CDR1 SGHVS, CDR2 FQNEAQ. The length of the CDR3 is 18 residues. CDR3 DNA sequence: TGTGCCAGCAGCCCCTACCGGACTAGCGGGCCCTTCTCCTACGAGCAGTACTTC. This sequence encodes CASSPYRTSGPFSYEQYF.

There are many counts of this clonotype. The chain is built from TRBV9 and TRBJ2-2, with TRBD2 identical over 15 bases. The germline gives CDR1 SGDLS, CDR2 YYNGEE. The CDR3 consists of 19 residues. After removal of 3 bases from V and 6 bases from J, the junction contained 12 bases not matched to a gene. DNA of the CDR3: TGTGCCAGCAGCGACCCCGGACTAGCGGGAGGGCGACTATCCGGGGAGCTGTTTTTT. It specifies CASSDPGLAGGRLSGELFF.

This clonotype was counted ten times or more. The chain employs TRBV25-1 and TRBJ2-7; TRBD2 matches 9 bases. Germline lookup yields CDR1 MGHDK and CDR2 SYGVNS. The CDR3 runs to 16 residues. After removal of 5 bases from V and 7 bases from J, the junction contained 15 bases not matched to a gene. Written as DNA, the CDR3 is TGTGCCAGCAGTCACCCTAGGCGGGAGGGCTATAGGGAGCAGTACTTC. This encodes CASSHPRREGYREQYF.

This CDR3 is CASSQAGYSYEQYF. The CDR3 DNA reads TGTGCCAGCTCCCAAGCGGGGTACTCCTACGAGCAGTACTTC. The rearrangement uses TRBV7-6 and TRBJ2-7, with 7 bases matching TRBD2. Trimming removed 8 bases from V and 0 bases from J; junction bases left unmatched: 7. CDR1 SGHVS and CDR2 FNYEAQ come from the germline V gene. This CDR3 region has 14 residues.

This clonotype came up many times. The chain uses TRBV6-5 and TRBJ2-1; no firm D call. The CDR3 contains 13 residues. Germline V CDR1 and CDR2: MNHEY, SVGAGI. Deletions cut 6 bases from V and 6 bases from J, with 12 bases between. The CDR3 spells CASSSARANEQFF. CDR3 nucleotides: TGTGCCAGCAGCTCGGCTAGAGCCAATGAGCAGTTCTTC.

This clonotype was seen only a few times. The chain is built from TRBV20-1 and TRBJ2-5; possible D gene TRBD1, 7 bases. CDR1 DFQATT and CDR2 SNEGSKA come from the germline V gene (reference sequence). Trimming cost V 0 bases and J 4 bases, with 15 bases left between them. The CDR3 runs 15 residues. This chain's CDR3 is CSARDRQGGSETQYF. As DNA, the CDR3 is TGCAGTGCTAGAGACCGACAGGGAGGCTCAGAGACCCAGTACTTC.

This clonotype is categorized as medium-sized. This chain joins TRBV6-5 and TRBJ2-1; TRBD2 agrees at 14 bases. The germline CDR1 and CDR2 sequences are MNHEY and SVGAGI. This CDR3 region has 14 residues. V dropped 7 bases and J dropped 8; count of bases not matched to a gene: 4. The CDR3 sequence is CASKPGLAGDEQFF. The CDR3 DNA sequence: TGTGCCAGCAAACCGGGACTAGCGGGAGATGAGCAGTTCTTC.

Many counts were recorded for this clonotype. The chain couples TRBV5-1 to TRBJ2-2, with D perhaps TRBD2 (6 bases). V lost 4 bases and J lost 1, with 17 bases in between. CDR1 is SGHRS and CDR2 is YFSETQ in the germline V gene. This CDR3 spans 17 amino acids. The CDR3 coding sequence is TGCGCCAGCAGCACCACCTCGACTAGGTTGAACACCGGGGAGCTGTTTTTT. Protein product: CASSTTSTRLNTGELFF.